The source of this TCR beta chain is a study of T cell responses to AZD1222 COVID-19 vaccine (dated by TCRdb to about 2021). Context from the whole study: TCR sequencing was performed for about 240 trial participants, of whom 200 to 210 were given two doses of AZD1222 and approximately 26 were given two doses of MenACWY control vaccine. Enrollment into the trials was organized by age into subgroups of 18-55, 56-69 and 70-plus years, and those subgroups contained approximately 160, 26 and 62 TCR-sequenced participants, respectively.

At the junction V is shortened by 2 bases and J by 5 bases; bases outside the gene matches: 5. CDR3 length: 14 amino acids, cysteine to phenylalanine. Only CDR3 DNA is held: 42 bases, read in frame from base 1. CDR1 and CDR2 (SGHNT, YYREEE) derive from the germline V gene (reference sequence). What the time point label conveys for this sample: about 28 days (+/-7) after the second vaccine dose. Because spike-specific TCR depth and breadth did not differ between the two schedules, AZD1222 recipients who got a second dose at roughly 4 weeks were pooled with those who got a second dose at roughly 12 weeks. Samples from vaccinated people were obtained from the UK trials COV001 and COV002, which included a single-blind randomized controlled phase 2/3 trial of AZD1222 (ChAdOx1 nCoV-19) in healthy adults. For TCRbeta chain sequencing, PBMC samples from trial participants were taken at day 0 and at day 28 after the second dose.

The CDR3 regions of human TCRbeta chains were analyzed by immunosequencing. The study's own analysis went as follows. TCRs in the repertoires were matched against a reference library of SARS-CoV-2-specific TCRs that had been generated with the MIRA antigen-specificity platform. Breadth was defined as the fraction of unique TCRs that were SARS-CoV-2-associated, and depth was defined as the fraction of total T cells that were SARS-CoV-2-associated. Using the MIRA data, each spike-specific TCR was mapped to the spike region that the TCR reacts to and placed in a CD4 or CD8 class. Log10-transformed breadth and depth values were compared by one-way ANOVA with Sidak's multiple comparisons tests. What TCRdb holds here is the immuneACCESS table cut down to in-frame rearrangements. Part of the clones is not present; checked against another copy, under half of the missing clones reflect an unresolved V gene, and the others are unexplained. That table gives V, J and clone size, and the DNA gave D and trimming. Within this sample are roughly 98,000 clones, with roughly 90% of them counted one time only. The top ten constitute more than 15% of the sample.

Comment on this clone: Its binding antigen is unknown. The input lacks base qualities; no much larger clone sits a single base away.

Results the study describes overall, beyond this receptor: The 56-69-year group was small, and its depth increase did not reach significance, likely because of low power. Because no samples from the day 14 peak response were available, repertoires could be characterized only after the peak T cell response. Participants were mostly white British, with more females than males. The authors suggested clonal diversity may have been underestimated. After two AZD1222 doses, spike-specific TCR breadth and depth were significantly higher than at day 0 and than in MenACWY recipients. The vaccine-associated CD4 TCRs covered the entire spike protein, and the dominant responses fell in regions 160-218 and 743-854. Epitopes outside the regions mutated in the B.1.351 and B.1.1.7 variants were reportedly recognized by nearly half of the unique spike-specific TCRs. Only six AZD1222 recipients were SARS-CoV-2 seropositive at baseline, limiting conclusions about previously exposed vaccinees.

The chain was built from TRBV5-4 and TRBJ1-1; TRBD1 aligns with 8 central bases. The sequence was collected from an adult who received the AZD1222 COVID-19 vaccine. The input for sequencing was peripheral blood, taken 28 days after the second AZD1222 dose. The bases are TGTGCCAGCAGCTTACAGGGGGTAAGGACTGAAGCTTTCTTT. Translated, this is CASSLQGVRTEAFF.